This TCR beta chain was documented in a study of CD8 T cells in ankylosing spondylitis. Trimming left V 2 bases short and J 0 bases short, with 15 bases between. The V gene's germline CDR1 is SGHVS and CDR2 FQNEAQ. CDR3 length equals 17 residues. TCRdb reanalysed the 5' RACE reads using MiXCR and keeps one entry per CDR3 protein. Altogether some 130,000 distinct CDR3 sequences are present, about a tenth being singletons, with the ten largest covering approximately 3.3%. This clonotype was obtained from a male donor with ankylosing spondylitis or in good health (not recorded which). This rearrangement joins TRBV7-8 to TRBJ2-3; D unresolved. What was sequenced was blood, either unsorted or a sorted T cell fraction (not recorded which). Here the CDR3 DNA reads TGTGCCAGCAGCTTATTGCAGGTGATGGCTAGCACAGATACGCAGTATTTT. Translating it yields CASSLLQVMASTDTQYF.